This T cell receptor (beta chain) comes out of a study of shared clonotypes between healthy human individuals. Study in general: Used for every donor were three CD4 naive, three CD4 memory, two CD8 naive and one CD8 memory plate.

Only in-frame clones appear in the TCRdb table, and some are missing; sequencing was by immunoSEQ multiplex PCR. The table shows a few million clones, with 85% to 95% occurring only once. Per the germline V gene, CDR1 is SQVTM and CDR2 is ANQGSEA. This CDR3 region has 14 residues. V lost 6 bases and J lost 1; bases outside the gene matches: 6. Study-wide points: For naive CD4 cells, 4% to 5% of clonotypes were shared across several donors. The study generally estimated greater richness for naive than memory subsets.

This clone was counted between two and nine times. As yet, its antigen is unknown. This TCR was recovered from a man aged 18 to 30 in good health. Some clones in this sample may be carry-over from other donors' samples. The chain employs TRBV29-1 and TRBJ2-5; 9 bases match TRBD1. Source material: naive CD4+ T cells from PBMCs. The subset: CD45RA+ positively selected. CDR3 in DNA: TGCAGCGTAGCCAACAGGGGGCTCCAAGAGACCCAGTACTTC. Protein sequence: CSVANRGLQETQYF.